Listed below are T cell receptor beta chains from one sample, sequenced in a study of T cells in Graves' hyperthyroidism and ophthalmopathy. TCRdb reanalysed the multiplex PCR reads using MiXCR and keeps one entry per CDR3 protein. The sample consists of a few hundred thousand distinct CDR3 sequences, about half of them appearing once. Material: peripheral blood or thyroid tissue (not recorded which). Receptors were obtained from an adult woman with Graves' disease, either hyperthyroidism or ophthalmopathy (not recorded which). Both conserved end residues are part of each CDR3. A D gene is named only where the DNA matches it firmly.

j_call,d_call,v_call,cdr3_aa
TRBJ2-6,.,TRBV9,CASSVASGANVLTF
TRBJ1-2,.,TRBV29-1,CSVADGNYGYTF
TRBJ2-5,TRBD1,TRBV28,CASKRTGGLETQYF
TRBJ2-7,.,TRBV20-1,CSARDDLVGAYEQYF
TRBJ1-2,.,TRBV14,CASSHGQNYGYTF
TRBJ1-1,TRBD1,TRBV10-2,CASSLPRQGQNTEAFF
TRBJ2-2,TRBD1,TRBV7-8,CASSQRQGVNTGELFF
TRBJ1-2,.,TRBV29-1,CSVEGSTYYGYTF
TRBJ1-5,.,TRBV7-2,CASSSGRGLRDQPQHF
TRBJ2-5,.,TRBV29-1,CSRYYQETQYF
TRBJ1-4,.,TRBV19,CASRAGRREKLFF
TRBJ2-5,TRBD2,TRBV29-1,CSATQAGDYQETQYF
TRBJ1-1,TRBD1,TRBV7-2,CASSLLHWTGRTEAFF
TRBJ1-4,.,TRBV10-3,CAISEGAREKLFF
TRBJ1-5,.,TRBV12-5,CASGFGGQPQHF
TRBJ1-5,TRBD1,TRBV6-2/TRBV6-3,CASRKSSFGTGELNQPQHF
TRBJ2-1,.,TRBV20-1,CSTQSRGYMVHEQFF
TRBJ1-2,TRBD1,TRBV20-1,CSARGQGIHYGYTF